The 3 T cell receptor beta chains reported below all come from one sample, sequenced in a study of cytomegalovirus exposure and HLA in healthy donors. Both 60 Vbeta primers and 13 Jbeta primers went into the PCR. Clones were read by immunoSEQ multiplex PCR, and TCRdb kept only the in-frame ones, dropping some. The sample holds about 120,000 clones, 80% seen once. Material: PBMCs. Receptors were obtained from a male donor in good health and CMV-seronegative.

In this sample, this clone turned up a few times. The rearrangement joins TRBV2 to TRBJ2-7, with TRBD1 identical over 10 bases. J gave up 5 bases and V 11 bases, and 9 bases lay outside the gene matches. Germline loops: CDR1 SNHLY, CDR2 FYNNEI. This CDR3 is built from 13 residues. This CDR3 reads CAGSVTGGNEQYF. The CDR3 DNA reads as TGTGCCGGCTCAGTGACAGGGGGCAACGAGCAGTACTTC.

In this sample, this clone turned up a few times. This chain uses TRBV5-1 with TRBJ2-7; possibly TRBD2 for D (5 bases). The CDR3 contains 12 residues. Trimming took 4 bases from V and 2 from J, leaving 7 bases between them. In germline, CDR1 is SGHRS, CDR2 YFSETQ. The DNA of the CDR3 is TGCGCCAGCAGCACCGGGACCTACGAGCAGTACTTC. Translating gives CASSTGTYEQYF.

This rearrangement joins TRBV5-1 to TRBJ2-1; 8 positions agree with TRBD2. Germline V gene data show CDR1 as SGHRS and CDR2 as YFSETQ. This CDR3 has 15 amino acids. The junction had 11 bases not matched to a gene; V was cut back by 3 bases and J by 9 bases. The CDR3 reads CASSSLAAGDGEQFF. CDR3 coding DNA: TGCGCCAGCAGCTCGCTTGCAGCGGGAGATGGTGAGCAGTTCTTC.